Shown below are 5 T cell receptor beta chains from a single sample sequenced in a study of cytomegalovirus exposure and HLA in healthy donors (dated by TCRdb to about 2017). Library preparation employed the immunoSEQ multiplex PCR assay. A mixture of 60 forward primers for TCR Vbeta segments and 13 reverse primers for TCR Jbeta segments was used in the multiplex PCR. Entries here come from immuneACCESS through TCRdb and include only in-frame sequences with V and J called. Some clones fail to appear in such tables; in the studies checked, an unresolved V gene covers under half of the shortfall, and the cause of the remainder is unknown. Present in this sample are some 140,000 clones, 78% of which were seen just once. The ten largest clones capture 1.5% of the sample. The material sequenced was PBMCs. Receptors originate from a woman younger than 30 in good health and CMV-seronegative.

This clone has a handful of counts. The chain uses TRBV5-1 and TRBJ2-7, with D uncertain. Germline V gene data show CDR1 as SGHRS and CDR2 as YFSETQ. With 2 bases removed from V and 3 bases from J, the gap between germline ends came to 9 bases. The CDR3 is 13 amino acids. The CDR3, as DNA: TGCGCCAGCAGCTTAAGTGAGATCTACGAGCAGTACTTC. Translating gives CASSLSEIYEQYF.

This sequence joins TRBV15 and TRBJ2-2; a weak D match, TRBD1 (5 bases). Trimming stripped 8 bases from V and 4 bases from J, with 14 bases between. The CDR3 sequence is 14 residues long. Germline V gene data show CDR1 as LNHNV and CDR2 as YYDKDF (reference sequence). CDR3 protein: CATASGMSTGELFF. In DNA, the CDR3 is TGTGCCACCGCGTCAGGGATGAGCACCGGGGAGCTGTTTTTT.

This clone came up a few times. The genes are TRBV6-5 and TRBJ1-1; TRBD1 is a possible D gene (6 bases). The CDR3 spans 13 residues. V shed 5 bases and J shed 8 bases, with 15 bases lying between them. The germline V gene has CDR1 MNHEY and CDR2 SVGAGI. The chain's CDR3 is CASSDLLGQEAFF. The CDR3 nucleotides are TGTGCCAGCAGTGATTTACTGGGACAAGAAGCTTTCTTT.

V is TRBV4-1 and J is TRBJ1-3, with D uncertain. Germline V gene data show CDR1 as MGHRA and CDR2 as YSYEKL. V lost 0 bases and J 0 bases, leaving 9 bases between the germline ends. The CDR3 is 16 residues long. The CDR3 loop reads CASSQEQSSSGNTIYF. As DNA, the CDR3 is TGCGCCAGCAGCCAAGAGCAGTCAAGCTCTGGAAACACCATATATTTT.

A few counts support this clone. The chain employs TRBV2 and TRBJ2-3, with TRBD2 matching over 7 bases. After removal of 5 bases from V and 2 bases from J, the junction contained 7 bases not matched to a gene. Germline values: CDR1 SNHLY, CDR2 FYNNEI. This CDR3 has 15 amino acids. DNA of the CDR3: TGTGCCAGCAGTCCCCTAGCGGCACACACAGATACGCAGTATTTT. This gives the protein CASSPLAAHTDTQYF.